This passage covers 4 T cell receptor beta chains from one sample sequenced in a study of radiotherapy plus CTLA-4 blockade in lung cancer. Data came from immunoSEQ multiplex PCR; TCRdb stores just in-frame clones and leaves some out. Among roughly 42,000 clones listed, nearly 80% were seen once. Sequencing was performed on peripheral blood, taken from a patient treated with radiotherapy plus ipilimumab. The receptors come from a human donor with non-small cell lung cancer that progressed on radiotherapy plus ipilimumab.

The rearrangement links TRBV27 to TRBJ1-3, with D hard to call. Trimming shortened V by 1 base and J by 1 base, and 11 bases separated the two germline ends. CDR3 length: 16 residues. Germline assignment: CDR1 MNHEY and CDR2 SMNVEV (reference sequence). CDR3 residues: CASSLWLSVSGNTIYF. The CDR3 DNA reads as TGTGCCAGCAGTTTATGGCTGTCAGTATCTGGAAACACCATATATTTT.

The J gene is TRBJ2-1, the V gene TRBV7-2, with TRBD1 matching over 7 bases. Germline V CDR1 and CDR2: SGHTA, FQGNSA. The CDR3 runs 16 residues. V lost 6 bases, J lost 7 bases, and 15 bases stayed unmatched. CDR3 amino acids: CASSSQGGRTGNEQFF. CDR3 nucleotides: TGTGCCAGCAGTTCCCAAGGGGGCAGAACGGGAAATGAGCAGTTCTTC.

A note on this clone: The same CDR3 arises from other DNA sequences in this sample as well. The rearrangement uses TRBV18 and TRBJ1-1; D remains ambiguous. The CDR3 loop spans 13 amino acids. With 1 base removed from V and 4 bases from J, the gap between germline ends came to 7 bases. Per the germline V gene, CDR1 is KGHSH and CDR2 is LQKENI. The CDR3 protein is CASSPQGGTEAFF. CDR3 DNA: TGTGCCAGCTCACCACAGGGAGGCACTGAAGCTTTCTTT.

The chain joins TRBV7-8 to TRBJ2-7, with TRBD2 as a possible D gene (5 bases). The germline V gene encodes CDR1 SGHVS and CDR2 FQNEAQ. The CDR3 has 16 residues. The V end lost 1 base, the J end lost 0 bases, and 13 bases lay between the germline ends. The CDR3 sequence is CASSLVLVSGSYEQYF. The CDR3 DNA is TGTGCCAGCAGCTTAGTTTTAGTCAGCGGCTCCTACGAGCAGTACTTC. Combining the CDR3 with reference TRBV7-8 and TRBJ2-7 gives the whole variable domain GAGVSQSPRYKVAKRGQDVALRCDPISGHVSLFWYQQALGQGPEFLTYFQNEAQLDKSGLPSDRFFAERPEGSVSTLKIQRTQQEDSAVYLCASSLVLVSGSYEQYFGPGTRLTVT.